Reported below is one T cell receptor beta chain. The antigen is not known. Germline CDR1 is SNHLY and CDR2 is FYNNEI. V lost 7 bases, J lost 4 bases, and 13 bases stayed unmatched. This CDR3 has 16 residues. Using immunoSEQ multiplex PCR, the repertoire was profiled, and TCRdb retains in-frame clones only, with some absent. Here the sample spans about 110,000 clones, roughly 87% being singletons. This record belongs to a study of T cell responses to AZD1222 COVID-19 vaccine. Study conclusions and caveats: Repertoire sampling happened only post peak T cell response. There were mostly white British donors and more females than males, and clonal diversity was possibly underestimated.

This clonotype originated in an adult in good health. The rearrangement links TRBV2 to TRBJ2-3, with 8 bases identical to TRBD1. Material: peripheral blood, obtained on day 0 of AZD1222 vaccination. The CDR3 here is CASTDLDRGKADTQYF. CDR3 nucleotide sequence: TGTGCCAGCACCGACCTTGACAGGGGTAAGGCAGATACGCAGTATTTT.